The present TCR beta chain was sequenced within a study of response to subunit inactivated influenza vaccine. There are 12 residues in the CDR3. The germline V gene encodes CDR1 SQVTM and CDR2 ANQGSEA. V shed 3 bases and J 6 bases; nucleotides not matched to a gene: 4. This clonotype was seen ten or more times. TCRdb recomputed calls from the RT-PCR reads with MiXCR, one row per CDR3 protein. The table records around 490,000 distinct CDR3 sequences, approximately 7.7% of them present only once. The receptor was isolated from a man aged 50 to 75 who received an inactivated influenza vaccine. This sample comprised PBMCs from blood, obtained roughly 24 months after vaccination. The chain employs TRBV29-1 and TRBJ1-1; 7 bases line up with TRBD1. The DNA of the CDR3 is TGCAGCGTTGAGACTCAGGGGGCTGAAGCTTTCTTT. Residues: CSVETQGAEAFF.